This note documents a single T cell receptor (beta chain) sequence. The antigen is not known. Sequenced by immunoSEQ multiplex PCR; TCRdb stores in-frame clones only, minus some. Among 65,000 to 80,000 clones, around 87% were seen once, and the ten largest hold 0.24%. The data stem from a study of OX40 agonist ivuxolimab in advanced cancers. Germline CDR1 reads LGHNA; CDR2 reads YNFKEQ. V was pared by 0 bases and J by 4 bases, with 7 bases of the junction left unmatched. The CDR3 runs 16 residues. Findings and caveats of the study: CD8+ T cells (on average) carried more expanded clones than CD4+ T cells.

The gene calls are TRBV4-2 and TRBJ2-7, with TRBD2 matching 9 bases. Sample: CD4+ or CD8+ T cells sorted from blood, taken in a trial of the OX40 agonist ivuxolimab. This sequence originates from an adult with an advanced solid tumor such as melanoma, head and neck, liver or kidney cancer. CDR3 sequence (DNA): TGTGCCAGCAGCCAAGATGATAGCGGGAGTAAGTACGAGCAGTACTTC. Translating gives CASSQDDSGSKYEQYF.